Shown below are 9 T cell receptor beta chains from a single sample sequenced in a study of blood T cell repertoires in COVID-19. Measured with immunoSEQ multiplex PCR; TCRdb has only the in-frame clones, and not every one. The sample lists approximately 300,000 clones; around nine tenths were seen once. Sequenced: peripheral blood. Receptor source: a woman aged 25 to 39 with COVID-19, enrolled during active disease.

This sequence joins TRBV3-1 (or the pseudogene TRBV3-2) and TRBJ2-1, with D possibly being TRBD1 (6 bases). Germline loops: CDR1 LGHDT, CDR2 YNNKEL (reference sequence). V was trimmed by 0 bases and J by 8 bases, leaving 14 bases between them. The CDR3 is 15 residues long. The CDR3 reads CASSQEVWGPDEQFF. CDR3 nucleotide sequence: TGTGCCAGCAGCCAAGAAGTCTGGGGGCCGGATGAGCAGTTCTTC.

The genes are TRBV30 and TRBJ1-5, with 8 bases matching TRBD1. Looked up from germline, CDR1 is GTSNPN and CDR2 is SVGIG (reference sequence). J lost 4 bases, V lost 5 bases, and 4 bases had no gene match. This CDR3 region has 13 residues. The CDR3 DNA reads TGTGCCTGGGCCAGGGGGCGTAATCAGCCCCAGCATTTT. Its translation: CAWARGRNQPQHF.

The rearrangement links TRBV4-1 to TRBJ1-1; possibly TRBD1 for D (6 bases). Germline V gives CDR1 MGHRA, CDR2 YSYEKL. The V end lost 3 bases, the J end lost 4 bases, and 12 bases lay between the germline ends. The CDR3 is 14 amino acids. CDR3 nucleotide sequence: TGCGCCAGCAGCCATGACACAGGGACCACTGAAGCTTTCTTT. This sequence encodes CASSHDTGTTEAFF.

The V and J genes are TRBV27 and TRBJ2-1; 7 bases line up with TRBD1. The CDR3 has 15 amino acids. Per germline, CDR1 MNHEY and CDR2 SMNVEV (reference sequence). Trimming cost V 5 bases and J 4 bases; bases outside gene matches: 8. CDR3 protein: CASSARDSEYNEQFF. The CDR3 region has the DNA TGTGCCAGCAGTGCTCGGGACAGTGAGTACAATGAGCAGTTCTTC.

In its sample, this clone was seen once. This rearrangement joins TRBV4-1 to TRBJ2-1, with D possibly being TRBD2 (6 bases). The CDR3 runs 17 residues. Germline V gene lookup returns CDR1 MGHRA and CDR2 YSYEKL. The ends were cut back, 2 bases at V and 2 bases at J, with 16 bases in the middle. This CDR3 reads CASSQKPGTFPYNEQFF. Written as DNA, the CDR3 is TGCGCCAGCAGCCAAAAGCCTGGGACTTTCCCCTACAATGAGCAGTTCTTC.

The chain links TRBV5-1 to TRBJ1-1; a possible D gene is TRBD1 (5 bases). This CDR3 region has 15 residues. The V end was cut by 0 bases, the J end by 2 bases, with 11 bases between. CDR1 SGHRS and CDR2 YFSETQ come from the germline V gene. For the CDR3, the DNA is TGCGCCAGCAGCTTGGCCGGGGGATTTAACACTGAAGCTTTCTTT. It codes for CASSLAGGFNTEAFF.

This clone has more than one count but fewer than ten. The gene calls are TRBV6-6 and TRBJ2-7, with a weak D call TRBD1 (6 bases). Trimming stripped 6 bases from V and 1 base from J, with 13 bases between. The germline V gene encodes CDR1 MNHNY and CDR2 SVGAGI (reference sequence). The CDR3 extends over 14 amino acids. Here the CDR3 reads CASRAGTQSYEQYF. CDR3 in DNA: TGTGCCAGCAGGGCCGGGACACAATCCTACGAGCAGTACTTC.

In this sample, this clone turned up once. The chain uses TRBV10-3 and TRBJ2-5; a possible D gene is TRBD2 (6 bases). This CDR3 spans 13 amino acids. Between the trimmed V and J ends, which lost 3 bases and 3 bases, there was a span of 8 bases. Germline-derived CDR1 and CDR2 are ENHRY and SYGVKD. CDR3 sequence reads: CAISDIAEETQYF. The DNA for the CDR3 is TGTGCCATCAGTGACATAGCGGAAGAGACCCAGTACTTC.

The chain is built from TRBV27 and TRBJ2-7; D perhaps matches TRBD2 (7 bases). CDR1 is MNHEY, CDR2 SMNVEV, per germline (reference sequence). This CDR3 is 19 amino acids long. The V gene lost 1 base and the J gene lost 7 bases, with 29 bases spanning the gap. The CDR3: CASSLLPMFSAAGAWEQYF. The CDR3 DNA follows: TGTGCCAGCAGTTTATTGCCCATGTTCTCCGCTGCGGGGGCTTGGGAGCAGTACTTC.